This T cell receptor (beta chain) derives from a study of T cell changes during pregnancy in multiple sclerosis. Germline V gene sequence: CDR1 MNHEY, CDR2 SVGAGI. Trimming at V came to 7 bases and at J to 4 bases, leaving 8 bases not matched to a gene. The CDR3 sequence is 15 residues long. The repertoire was sequenced with immunoSEQ multiplex PCR; TCRdb's copy has only in-frame clones and lacks some. The sample holds 40,000 to 60,000 clones, approximately 95% seen once. The receptor was isolated from a female donor with multiple sclerosis, enrolled in a pregnancy study. The starting material was CD8+ T cells from peripheral blood mononuclear cells, obtained in the first trimester of pregnancy. The rearrangement links TRBV6-5 to TRBJ2-7; TRBD2 matches 12 bases. CDR3 nucleotide sequence: TGTGCCAGCACCCACGAAACTAGCGGGAGGTACGAGCAGTACTTC. It specifies CASTHETSGRYEQYF.